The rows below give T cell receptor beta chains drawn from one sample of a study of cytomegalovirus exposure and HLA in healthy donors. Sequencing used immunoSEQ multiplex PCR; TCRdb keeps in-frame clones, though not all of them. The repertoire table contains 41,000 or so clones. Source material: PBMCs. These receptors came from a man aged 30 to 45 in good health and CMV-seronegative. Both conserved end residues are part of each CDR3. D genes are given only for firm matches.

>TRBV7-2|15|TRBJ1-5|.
TGTGCCAGCACTTTAGGGGGGGTCAGTGATCAGCCCCAGCATTTT
CASTLGGVSDQPQHF
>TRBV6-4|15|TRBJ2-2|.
TGTGCCAGCAGTGACTCGCGGGAGAACACCGGGGAGCTGTTTTTT
CASSDSRENTGELFF
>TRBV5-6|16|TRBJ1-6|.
TGTGCCAGCAGACTACAGGGTGGGGCCTATAATTCACCCCTCCACTTT
CASRLQGGAYNSPLHF
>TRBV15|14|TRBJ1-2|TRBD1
TGTGCCACCAGCACAGTAGGACAGGCCTATGGCTACACCTTC
CATSTVGQAYGYTF
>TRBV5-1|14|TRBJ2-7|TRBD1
TGCGCCAGCAGGCCGGGACAGGGGAGGTACGAGCAGTACTTC
CASRPGQGRYEQYF
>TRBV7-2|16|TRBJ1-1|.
TGTGCCAGCAGCTTAGGGGGGGGAGGAGGGAACACTGAAGCTTTCTTT
CASSLGGGGGNTEAFF
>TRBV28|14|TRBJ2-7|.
TGTGCCAGCAGCCTCCAGGGTCCAGCCTACGAGCAGTACTTC
CASSLQGPAYEQYF
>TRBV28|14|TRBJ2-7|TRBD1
TGTGCCAGCAGTACAGGGGGCGTAGTGGACGAGCAGTACTTC
CASSTGGVVDEQYF
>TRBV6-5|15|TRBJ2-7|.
TGTGCCAGCAGTTACTCTAGTCCAGGGCCCTACGAGCAGTACTTC
CASSYSSPGPYEQYF
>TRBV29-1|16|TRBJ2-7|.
TGCAGCGTTGGTACAAGAGTCGACAGGCCCGCCTACGAGCAGTACTTC
CSVGTRVDRPAYEQYF
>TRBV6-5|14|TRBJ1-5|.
TGTGCCAGCAGACCATACAGGGACGACCAGCCCCAGCATTTT
CASRPYRDDQPQHF
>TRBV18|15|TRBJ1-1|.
TGTGCCAGCTCACCACCGAACAGTGGGAACACTGAAGCTTTCTTT
CASSPPNSGNTEAFF
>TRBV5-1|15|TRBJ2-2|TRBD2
TGCGCCAGCAGACTAGCGGGAGGACCCACCGGGGAGCTGTTTTTT
CASRLAGGPTGELFF
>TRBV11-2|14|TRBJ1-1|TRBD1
TGTGCCAGCAGAACCGGGACAGCGAACACTGAAGCTTTCTTT
CASRTGTANTEAFF
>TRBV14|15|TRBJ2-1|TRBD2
TGTGCCAGCAGCCCACAAGCGGGGGTGGACCATGAGCAGTTCTTC
CASSPQAGVDHEQFF
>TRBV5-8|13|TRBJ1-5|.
TGTGCCAGCAGCTACCTGCGTAATCAGCCCCAGCATTTT
CASSYLRNQPQHF
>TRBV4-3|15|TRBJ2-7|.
TGCGCCAGCAGCCAAGACGGCTCTAGCTCCTACGAGCAGTACTTC
CASSQDGSSSYEQYF
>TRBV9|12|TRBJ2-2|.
TGTGCCAGCAGCTCGGGGGCCGGGGAGCTGTTTTTT
CASSSGAGELFF